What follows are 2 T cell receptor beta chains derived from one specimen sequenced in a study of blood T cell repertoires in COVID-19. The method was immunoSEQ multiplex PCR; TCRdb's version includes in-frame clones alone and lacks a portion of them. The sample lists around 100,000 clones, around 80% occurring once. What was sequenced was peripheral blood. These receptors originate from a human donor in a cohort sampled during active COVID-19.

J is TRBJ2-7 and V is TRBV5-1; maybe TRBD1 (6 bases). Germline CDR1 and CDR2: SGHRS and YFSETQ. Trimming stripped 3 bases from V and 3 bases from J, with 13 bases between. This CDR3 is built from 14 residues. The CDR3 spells CASSSQTGIYEQYF. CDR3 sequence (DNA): TGCGCCAGCAGCTCGCAGACAGGCATCTACGAGCAGTACTTC.

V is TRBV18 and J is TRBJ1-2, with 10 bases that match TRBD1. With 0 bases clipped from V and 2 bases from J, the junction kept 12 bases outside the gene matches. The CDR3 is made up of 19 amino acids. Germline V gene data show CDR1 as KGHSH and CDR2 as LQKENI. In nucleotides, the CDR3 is TGTGCCAGCTCACCACCGGTTTGGCGTGGGACAGGGGTGAACTATGGCTACACCTTC. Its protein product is CASSPPVWRGTGVNYGYTF.